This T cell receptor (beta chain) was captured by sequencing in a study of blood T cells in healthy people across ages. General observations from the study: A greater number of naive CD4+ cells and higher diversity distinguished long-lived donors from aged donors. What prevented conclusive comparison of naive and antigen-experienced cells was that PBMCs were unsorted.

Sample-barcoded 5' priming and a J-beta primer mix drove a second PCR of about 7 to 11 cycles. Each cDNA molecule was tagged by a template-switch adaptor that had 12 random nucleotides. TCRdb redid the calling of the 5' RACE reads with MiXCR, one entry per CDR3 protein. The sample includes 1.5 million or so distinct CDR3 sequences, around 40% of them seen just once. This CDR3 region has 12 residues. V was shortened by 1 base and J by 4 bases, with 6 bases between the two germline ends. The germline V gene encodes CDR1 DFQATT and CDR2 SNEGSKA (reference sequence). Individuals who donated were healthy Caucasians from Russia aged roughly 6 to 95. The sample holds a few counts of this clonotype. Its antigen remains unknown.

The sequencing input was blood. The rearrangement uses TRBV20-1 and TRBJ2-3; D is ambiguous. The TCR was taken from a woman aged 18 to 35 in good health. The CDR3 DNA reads TGCAGTGCTAGAGTTGGGTCAGATACGCAGTATTTT. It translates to CSARVGSDTQYF.